These 25 T cell receptor beta chains were all obtained from the same sample, sequenced in a study of tumor-infiltrating lymphocytes in primary liver carcinoma. The roughly 17-31 mg bulk tissue piece was not sorted before simultaneous RNA and DNA extraction. Total RNA (around 0.45 ug) served as template for TCR beta cDNA synthesis primed by a constant-region primer. Libraries of TCR beta came from three nested multiplex PCR rounds with slightly modified ARM-PCR. The two initial PCR rounds, around 11 cycles each, used TRBV1-TRBV30 forward and C-beta reverse primers. TCRdb reanalysed the multiplex PCR reads using MiXCR and keeps one entry per CDR3 protein. The sample shows about 120,000 distinct CDR3 sequences, 65% to 75% of them seen only once. Source material: tumor-adjacent normal liver tissue. The receptor set was obtained from a woman aged 55-69 years with primary liver carcinoma and hepatitis B virus infection.

Remarks on this clonotype: Compared with germline, one end of the junction differs, possibly owing to a read error. The V and J genes are TRBV4-1 and TRBJ2-5; 12 positions match TRBD2. CDR1 is MGHRA, CDR2 YSYEKL, per germline. The CDR3 covers 18 residues. The DNA for the CDR3 is TGCGCCAGTAGCCCCGCGGGACTAGCGGGTTCCCCAAGCGAGACCCGGTACTTC. This encodes CASSPAGLAGSPSETRYF.

A note on this clonotype: A clone one base away is much larger, so this may be a read error. The chain joins TRBV12-3 or TRBV12-4 to TRBJ1-1; D gene unclear. This CDR3 spans 12 amino acids. DNA for the CDR3: TGTGCCAACAGTTCCCCGGACACTGAAGCTTTCTTT. It translates to CANSSPDTEAFF.

Turning to this clonotype: The germline gene is not matched at one end of the junction; a read error may be the cause. The chain couples TRBV4-2 to TRBJ1-1; a possible D gene is TRBD1 (6 bases). The germline CDR1 and CDR2 sequences are LGHNA and YNFKEQ. The CDR3 covers 15 residues. CDR3 nucleotides: TGTGCCAGCAGTCCTGGAGGGGGGCGGTCCACTGAAGCTATCTTT. Residues: CASSPGGGRSTEAIF.

A word on this clonotype: The germline gene is not matched at one end of the junction; a read error may be the cause. This sequence joins TRBV6-4 and TRBJ2-6; TRBD2 matches at 8 bases. The CDR3 runs 17 residues. The germline gives CDR1 MRHNA, CDR2 SNTAGT. The CDR3 region has the DNA TGTGCCGGCAGTGACTCACGCGGGGGGTCTGGGGCCAACGTCCTGACTTTC. Translating it yields CAGSDSRGGSGANVLTF.

The table lists this clonotype with a few counts. The chain is built from TRBV2 and TRBJ1-1; D ambiguous. V gave up 4 bases and J gave up 1 base, with 7 bases separating them. From germline, CDR1 is SNHLY and CDR2 FYNNEI. The CDR3 is 13 amino acids. The CDR3, as DNA: TGTGCCAGCAGTGTACAGTCGAACACTGAAGCTTTCTTT. Amino acid sequence: CASSVQSNTEAFF. The complete variable domain, with remaining parts taken from reference TRBV2 and TRBJ1-1, reads EPEVTQTPSHQVTQMGQEVILRCVPISNHLYFYWYRQILGQKVEFLVSFYNNEISEKSEIFDDQFSVERPDGSNFTLKIRSTKLEDSAMYFCASSVQSNTEAFFGQGTRLTVV.

To note about this clonotype: The CDR3 carries no conserved terminal phenylalanine or tryptophan, so it likely arises from a read error. The rearrangement joins TRBV11-2 to TRBJ2-7, with 10 bases identical to TRBD2. Germline values: CDR1 SGHAT, CDR2 FQNNGV. The CDR3 contains 15 residues. The CDR3, as DNA: TGTCCTAGCAGATTAGAGTCTAGCGGGAGCGGCGAGCAGTACTCC. This codes for CPSRLESSGSGEQYS.

The chain joins TRBV28 to TRBJ2-7; TRBD2 matches 13 bases. Unmatched junction bases numbered 11, after V lost 10 bases and J lost 5 bases. CDR3 length: 15 amino acids. Germline V gives CDR1 MDHEN, CDR2 SYDVKM. In nucleotides, the CDR3 is TGTGCCAACATCCAAGGGGGACTAGCGGGAAACGAGCAGTACTTC. Residues: CANIQGGLAGNEQYF.

This clonotype was detected only once. A much larger clone lies one base from this, so it may be a read error. J is TRBJ1-1 and V is TRBV5-8, with D possibly matching TRBD1 (5 bases). This CDR3 is built from 14 residues. Germline CDR1 and CDR2: SGHTS and YDEGEE. Trimming pared 4 bases from V and 3 bases from J, leaving 13 bases between. CDR3: CASSRQGRDTEAFF. The DNA for the CDR3 is TGTGCCAGCAGCAGGCAGGGAAGGGACACTGAAGCTTTCTTT. Together with reference TRBV5-8 and TRBJ1-1, the CDR3 gives the full variable domain: EAGVTQSPTHLIKTRGQQATLRCSPISGHTSVYWYQQALGLGLQFLLWYDEGEERNRGNFPPRFSGRQFPNYSSELNVNALELEDSALYLCASSRQGRDTEAFFGQGTRLTVV.

As for this clonotype: A much bigger clone sits one base away, suggesting this may be a read error. The CDR3 end shows no conserved phenylalanine or tryptophan, and so a read error is likely. This chain joins TRBV29-1 and TRBJ1-5, with 9 bases that match TRBD1. CDR3 length: 14 amino acids. Losses at the gene ends were 6 bases for V and 2 bases for J; bases not matched to a gene: 5. CDR1 and CDR2 (germline): SQVTM, ANQGSEA. CDR3 in DNA: TGCAGCGTGAGGGACAGGGCTGGCAATCAGCCCCAGCATTAT. Residues: CSVRDRAGNQPQHY.

This rearrangement joins TRBV11-2 to TRBJ2-3; 9 bases match TRBD2. The CDR3 totals 16 residues. Trimming took 8 bases from V and 8 from J; bases not matched to a gene: 17. Germline loops: CDR1 SGHAT, CDR2 FQNNGV. The CDR3: CASGHGSGGLSVTQYF. In DNA form, the CDR3 reads TGTGCCAGCGGCCATGGTAGCGGGGGTTTGTCAGTTACGCAGTATTTT.

With regard to this clonotype: The conserved phenylalanine or tryptophan is not found at the CDR3 terminus, so this likely reflects a read error. The rearrangement links TRBV12-3 or TRBV12-4 to TRBJ1-5, with D unresolved. The CDR3 spans 14 residues. V gave up 4 bases and J gave up 7 bases, with 14 bases separating them. CDR3 loop: CASSSSDARQPQHS. In nucleotides, the CDR3 is TGTGCCAGCAGTTCATCGGACGCGCGGCAGCCCCAGCATTCT.

A word on this clonotype: A read error may account for a junction end that differs from germline. The J gene is TRBJ1-1, the V gene TRBV20-1; 7 positions match TRBD1. This CDR3 is built from 14 residues. CDR1 is DFQATT, CDR2 SNEGSKA, per germline (reference sequence). CDR3 sequence reads: CSANPDRGRDEAIF. The CDR3 DNA is TGCAGTGCCAACCCGGATAGGGGGCGAGATGAAGCTATCTTT.

As to this clonotype: The missing conserved phenylalanine or tryptophan at the end of this CDR3 makes a read error likely. V and J are TRBV4-2 and TRBJ2-7, with D unresolved. Looked up from germline, CDR1 is LGHNA and CDR2 is YNFKEQ. Trimming removed 8 bases from V and 3 bases from J, with 14 bases in between. This CDR3 comprises 13 residues. This chain's CDR3 is CASGPRLLYEQYL. The CDR3 coding sequence is TGTGCCAGCGGCCCCCGTTTACTCTACGAGCAGTACCTC.

About this clonotype itself: With a much larger clone just one base away, this may be a read error. The DNA of the CDR3 is TGCGCCAACAGCCTAGAACTAGCTGCCGGGGAGCTGTTTTTT. Its protein product is CANSLELAAGELFF. The rearrangement links TRBV5-1 to TRBJ2-2; a weak D match, TRBD2 (6 bases). This CDR3 comprises 14 residues. CDR1 is SGHRS, CDR2 YFSETQ, per germline.

Regarding this clonotype: A junction end diverges from the germline sequence, so it may reflect a read error. This chain joins TRBV11-2 and TRBJ2-1, with D maybe TRBD2 (5 bases). The CDR3 sequence is 17 residues long. Germline V lookup: CDR1 SGHAT, CDR2 FQNNGV. The CDR3: CASSFTPLGSSYNELFF. The CDR3 nucleotides are TGTGCCAGTAGCTTTACCCCACTGGGGAGCTCCTACAATGAGCTGTTCTTC.

This clonotype came up once. This chain uses TRBV28 with TRBJ2-7, with D perhaps matching TRBD1 (7 bases). V lost 6 bases and J 1 base, leaving 16 bases between the germline ends. From germline, CDR1 is MDHEN and CDR2 SYDVKM. This CDR3 spans 15 amino acids. The CDR3 sequence is CASRPFPGGSYEQYF. The CDR3 region has the DNA TGTGCCAGCAGACCATTCCCAGGGGGGTCCTACGAGCAGTACTTC.

Details on this clonotype: The CDR3 does not end in the conserved phenylalanine or tryptophan, so this is likely a read error. This chain joins TRBV11-2 and TRBJ2-5, with a weak D call TRBD2 (6 bases). The CDR3 extends over 15 amino acids. Per the germline V gene, CDR1 is SGHAT and CDR2 is FQNNGV. Deletions cut 5 bases from V and 2 bases from J, with 15 bases between. The CDR3 sequence: CASSLRLVRQETQYP. In nucleotides, the CDR3 is TGTGCCAGCAGCCTACGACTAGTACGGCAAGAGACCCAGTACCCC.

This clonotype was seen repeatedly, ten times or more. The chain recombines TRBV5-4 with TRBJ2-3; TRBD1 matches 7 bases. Germline V gene sequence: CDR1 SGHNT, CDR2 YYREEE (reference sequence). With V trimmed by 3 bases and J by 0 bases, 7 bases remained unmatched. This CDR3 spans 16 amino acids. The DNA for the CDR3 is TGTGCCAGCAGCTCGTCGTCAGGGGGAAGCACAGATACGCAGTATTTT. It is translated as CASSSSSGGSTDTQYF.

With regard to this clonotype: The junction departs from germline at one end; a sequencing error may be responsible. The rearrangement links TRBV29-1 to TRBJ2-3, with a possible D match to TRBD2 (5 bases). Germline V CDR1 and CDR2: SQVTM, ANQGSEA. The CDR3 consists of 16 residues. The CDR3 protein is CSVEARGPIYADTHYF. The CDR3 DNA is TGCAGCGTTGAAGCACGGGGTCCTATCTACGCGGATACGCACTATTTT.

Comment on this clonotype: One junction end does not reproduce the germline sequence, and a read error may be involved. The V gene is TRBV30, the J gene TRBJ1-1, with D possibly being TRBD1 (5 bases). This CDR3 comprises 14 residues. The germline gives CDR1 GTSNPN, CDR2 SVGIG (reference sequence). In DNA, the CDR3 is TGTGCCCGGAGGTTTGACTATCCGGGGCCCGAAGCTTTATTT. Its protein product is CARRFDYPGPEALF.

This clonotype was seen only a few times. A much larger clone lies one base from this, so it may be a read error. CDR3 DNA sequence: TGTGCCAGCAACTTTCGGGGGTCTATCTACGAGCGGTACTTC. Translated: CASNFRGSIYERYF. The genes are TRBV13 and TRBJ2-7; TRBD2 might be the D (6 bases). Germline V CDR1 and CDR2: PRHDT, FYEKMQ (reference sequence). The CDR3 sequence is 14 residues long.

As regards this clonotype: No conserved phenylalanine or tryptophan ends this CDR3, so it is likely a read error. This chain joins TRBV6-5 and TRBJ1-2; maybe TRBD1 (6 bases). V was cut by 0 bases and J by 7 bases, with 12 bases left in between. The CDR3 is 14 residues long. Germline loops: CDR1 MNHEY, CDR2 SVGAGI. CDR3 DNA: TGTGCCAGCAGTTACTCGGGGGGGGGCTCTGGCTACACCATC. Protein sequence: CASSYSGGGSGYTI.

The sample holds a few counts of this clonotype. Lacking the conserved final phenylalanine or tryptophan, this CDR3 likely reflects a read error. V is TRBV6-1 and J is TRBJ2-1, with 11 positions matching TRBD2. This CDR3 is built from 15 residues. With 2 bases clipped from V and 7 bases from J, the junction kept 4 bases outside the gene matches. CDR1 and CDR2 from the germline V gene are MNHNS and SASEGT. This CDR3 is CASSETSGSHNEQFL. CDR3 in DNA: TGTGCCAGCAGTGAAACTAGCGGGAGCCATAATGAGCAGTTCCTC.

As regards this clonotype: Here the CDR3 omits its conserved ending phenylalanine or tryptophan, so a read error is the likely source. This chain uses TRBV4-2 with TRBJ1-2; D unclear. The germline V gene encodes CDR1 LGHNA and CDR2 YNFKEQ. The CDR3 runs to 16 residues. The CDR3 DNA is TGTGCCATCAGCCAAGATCAGAGGATGAGGCCTGAGGGCTACACCTTA. Translation: CAISQDQRMRPEGYTL.

This clonotype has just one count. A much larger clonotype is one base distant, so this may be a read error. The V and J genes are TRBV5-1 and TRBJ2-5, with D perhaps assigned TRBD1 or TRBD2 (5 bases each). The CDR3 has 14 residues. The germline CDR1 and CDR2 sequences are SGHRS and YFSETQ. The germline V and J ends were trimmed by 4 bases and 3 bases, with 13 bases remaining between them. The CDR3 DNA reads TGCGCCAGCAGCGGGGGTACGAGGGAAGAGACCCAGTACTTC. It specifies CASSGGTREETQYF.